These 20 T cell receptor beta chains originate from one sample sequenced in a study of OX40 agonist ivuxolimab in advanced cancers. Assay used: immunoSEQ multiplex PCR; TCRdb lists only in-frame clones, some missing. The sample consists of under 90,000 clones, approximately 89% of them appearing once. Sequenced here: CD4+ or CD8+ T cells sorted from blood, sampled in a trial of the OX40 agonist ivuxolimab. All receptors derive from an adult with an advanced solid tumor such as melanoma, head and neck, liver or kidney cancer.

The chain employs TRBV6-5 and TRBJ1-2, with a tentative D call TRBD1 (5 bases). The germline CDR1 and CDR2 sequences are MNHEY and SVGAGI. Trimming took 6 bases from V and 12 from J, leaving 26 bases between them. The length of the CDR3 is 15 residues. CDR3 loop: CASRPYGGGESGDTF. The CDR3 DNA is TGTGCCAGCAGACCTTATGGGGGAGGAGAGTCTGGTGACACCTTC.

The gene calls are TRBV10-3 and TRBJ2-6; 7 nucleotides line up with TRBD2. The CDR3 is 15 amino acids. The germline V gene encodes CDR1 ENHRY and CDR2 SYGVKD. Losses at the gene ends were 4 bases for V and 2 bases for J; bases not matched to a gene: 2. The CDR3 sequence: CAISVGLAGANVLTF. In DNA form, the CDR3 reads TGTGCCATCAGTGTAGGACTAGCTGGGGCCAACGTCCTGACTTTC.

The V gene is TRBV19, the J gene TRBJ2-2; D may correspond to TRBD1 or TRBD2 (5 bases each). CDR1 LNHDA and CDR2 SQIVND come from the germline V gene (reference sequence). This CDR3 contains 14 residues. The V end was cut by 6 bases, the J end by 1 base, with 9 bases between. CDR3 residues: CASSWDGNTGELFF. For the CDR3, the DNA is TGTGCCAGTAGCTGGGACGGGAACACCGGGGAGCTGTTTTTT.

The V call is TRBV15, the J call TRBJ1-5, with D hard to call. V lost 6 bases and J lost 0, with 6 bases in between. The CDR3 totals 13 residues. CDR1 and CDR2 (germline): LNHNV, YYDKDF (reference sequence). The CDR3: CATRTGSNQPQHF. CDR3 coding DNA: TGTGCCACCAGAACGGGTAGCAATCAGCCCCAGCATTTT. The variable domain in full, with the rest retrieved from reference TRBV15 and TRBJ1-5, is DAMVIQNPRYQVTQFGKPVTLSCSQTLNHNVMYWYQQKSSQAPKLLFHYYDKDFNNEADTPDNFQSRRPNTSFCFLDIRSPGLGDTAMYLCATRTGSNQPQHFGDGTRLSIL.

V usage is TRBV15 and J usage is TRBJ2-7; weak D call: TRBD1 (7 bases). The V and J ends lost 4 bases and 4 bases respectively, with 11 bases between them. Germline assignment: CDR1 LNHNV and CDR2 YYDKDF (reference sequence). The CDR3 runs to 13 residues. CDR3 in DNA: TGTGCCACCAGCATCAGGGGGAGGTACGAGCAGTACTTC. The encoded protein is CATSIRGRYEQYF.

The chain employs TRBV10-3 and TRBJ2-7, with D tentatively TRBD1 or TRBD2 (5 bases each). The CDR3 consists of 15 residues. V shed 6 bases and J shed 6 bases, with 21 bases lying between them. In germline, CDR1 is ENHRY, CDR2 SYGVKD. CDR3 DNA: TGTGCCATCAGCGACCCGGGACGAGGCTTTTTCGAGCAGTACTTC. This codes for CAISDPGRGFFEQYF.

The V call is TRBV25-1, the J call TRBJ1-1, with D possibly matching TRBD1 (5 bases). CDR3 length: 15 residues. Per germline, CDR1 MGHDK and CDR2 SYGVNS. Deletions cut 4 bases from V and 6 bases from J, with 18 bases between. The CDR3 DNA is TGTGCCAGCAGTGTCCAAGGGCAGCGGGACTCTGAAGCTTTCTTT. Residues: CASSVQGQRDSEAFF.

This clone was detected only once. The chain links TRBV5-1 to TRBJ2-1, with a possible D match to TRBD1 (6 bases). Germline CDR1 and CDR2: SGHRS and YFSETQ. There are 13 residues in the CDR3. V lost 0 bases and J 7 bases, leaving 8 bases between the germline ends. The CDR3 nucleotides read TGCGCCAGCAGCTTGGTGGACAGAAATGAGCAGTTCTTC. Protein: CASSLVDRNEQFF. The whole variable domain, remainder taken from reference TRBV5-1 and TRBJ2-1, is KAGVTQTPRYLIKTRGQQVTLSCSPISGHRSVSWYQQTPGQGLQFLFEYFSETQRNKGNFPGRFSGRQFSNSRSEMNVSTLELGDSALYLCASSLVDRNEQFFGPGTRLTVL.

The CDR3 DNA follows: TGCGCCAGCAGCCAAAAACGGTTGGACAGGGGTGCATATAATTCACCCCTCCACTTT. As protein: CASSQKRLDRGAYNSPLHF. This chain joins TRBV4-1 and TRBJ1-6; 9 bases fit TRBD1. The germline gives CDR1 MGHRA, CDR2 YSYEKL. V lost 2 bases, J lost 4 bases, and 12 bases stayed unmatched. This CDR3 region has 19 residues.

The genes are TRBV10-3 and TRBJ1-2, with D unclear. CDR1 ENHRY and CDR2 SYGVKD come from the germline V gene. V lost 0 bases to trimming and J lost 4 bases, with 6 bases between them. This CDR3 has 13 amino acids. This CDR3 reads CAISESDGYGYTF. CDR3 DNA: TGTGCCATCAGTGAGTCCGACGGCTATGGCTACACCTTC.

This chain connects TRBV19 to TRBJ2-7; unclear D gene. Trimming removed 6 bases from V and 9 bases from J, with 6 bases in between. The CDR3 sequence is 9 residues long. The germline V gene encodes CDR1 LNHDA and CDR2 SQIVND (reference sequence). CDR3 sequence (DNA): TGTGCCAGTAGGCTCGGGCAGTACTTC. It specifies CASRLGQYF. The whole variable domain, filled in from reference TRBV19 and TRBJ2-7, reads DGGITQSPKYLFRKEGQNVTLSCEQNLNHDAMYWYRQDPGQGLRLIYYSQIVNDFQKGDIAEGYSVSREKKESFPLTVTSAQKNPTAFYLCASRLGQYFGPGTRLTVT.

This sequence joins TRBV5-1 and TRBJ2-7; 8 positions match TRBD2. Trimming at V came to 4 bases and at J to 5 bases, leaving 8 bases not matched to a gene. This CDR3 is 14 amino acids long. CDR1 is SGHRS, CDR2 YFSETQ, per germline. This CDR3 reads CASSPLAGVDEQYF. The CDR3 nucleotides read TGCGCCAGCAGCCCCCTAGCGGGCGTCGACGAGCAGTACTTC.

The CDR3, as DNA: TGTGCCAGTAGTGGTCTAGCGTACCTCAATGAGCAGTTCTTC. Its protein product is CASSGLAYLNEQFF. The chain uses TRBV19 and TRBJ2-1; possible D gene TRBD2, 6 bases. The V and J ends lost 5 bases and 6 bases respectively, with 14 bases between them. This CDR3 region has 14 residues. Germline values: CDR1 LNHDA, CDR2 SQIVND (reference sequence).

The V call is TRBV5-1, the J call TRBJ2-1, with 12 bases aligning to TRBD2. The CDR3 length is 16 residues. Germline values: CDR1 SGHRS, CDR2 YFSETQ. V lost 4 bases to trimming and J lost 4 bases; unmatched junction nucleotides: 6. The CDR3 nucleotides read TGCGCCAGCAGCCGCAGGACTAGCGGGGATTACAATGAGCAGTTCTTC. It codes for CASSRRTSGDYNEQFF.

The rearrangement joins TRBV7-6 to TRBJ2-2, with TRBD1 matching 7 bases. V was pared by 4 bases and J by 4 bases, with 9 bases of the junction left unmatched. The germline V gene encodes CDR1 SGHVS and CDR2 FNYEAQ. This CDR3 contains 16 residues. CDR3 nucleotides: TGTGCCAGCAGCTCGACAGGGATGGTGACCACCGGGGAGCTGTTTTTT. Protein product: CASSSTGMVTTGELFF.

The V call is TRBV5-8, the J call TRBJ1-5, with a weak D call TRBD1 (6 bases). Germline V lookup: CDR1 SGHTS, CDR2 YDEGEE. CDR3 length: 13 residues. V was trimmed by 2 bases and J by 15 bases, leaving 18 bases between them. CDR3 region: CASSFRGDTFPHF. The CDR3 DNA reads as TGTGCCAGCAGCTTTAGAGGGGACACCTTTCCGCATTTT.

Remarks on this clone: Other DNA sequences in this sample translate to the same CDR3. This chain connects TRBV7-8 to TRBJ2-2, with D hard to call. V dropped 6 bases and J dropped 2 bases, with 10 bases sitting between them. The CDR3 is 14 residues long. CDR1 is SGHVS and CDR2 is FQNEAQ in the germline V gene. DNA of the CDR3: TGTGCCAGCAGGGTTGGTACCAACACCGGGGAGCTGTTTTTT. Amino acid sequence: CASRVGTNTGELFF.

This chain joins TRBV2 and TRBJ1-5; 8 bases map to TRBD1. This CDR3 contains 15 residues. V trimming: 1 base; J trimming: 7 bases; junction bases outside the gene matches: 6. The germline V gene has CDR1 SNHLY and CDR2 FYNNEI. The CDR3 protein is CASSEGARGHQPQHF. CDR3 bases: TGTGCCAGCAGTGAAGGGGCCAGGGGGCACCAGCCCCAGCATTTT.

This chain links TRBV5-4 with TRBJ2-1; TRBD2 matches at 10 bases. CDR1 is SGHNT and CDR2 is YYREEE in the germline V gene (reference sequence). The trim removed 4 bases at V and 8 bases at J, leaving 12 bases unmatched. This CDR3 has 16 residues. The CDR3 DNA follows: TGTGCCAGCAGCCCTAGCGGGAGATATGGGTCCGATGAGCAGTTCTTC. Its translation is CASSPSGRYGSDEQFF.

CDR3 coding DNA: TGTGCCAGTAGTATCCGGAACAGGGAGAGGATAGAAGCTTTCTTT. This codes for CASSIRNRERIEAFF. V usage is TRBV19 and J usage is TRBJ1-1, with D perhaps TRBD1 (6 bases). CDR3 length equals 15 residues. Trimming pared 3 bases from V and 8 bases from J, leaving 19 bases between. Germline CDR1 LNHDA, CDR2 SQIVND (reference sequence).